A selection of T cell receptor beta chains follows, all from one sample in a study of T cell responses to AZD1222 COVID-19 vaccine. TCRdb's table, derived via immunoSEQ multiplex PCR, lists solely in-frame clones and lacks some. The table has around 120,000 clones, approximately 90% seen once. Sequencing was performed on peripheral blood, taken on day 0 of AZD1222 vaccination. The receptors shown here come from an adult in good health. Both conserved end residues are part of each CDR3. D genes are given only for firm matches. A row's size may be missing; if present it is once, few, many or a size class.

CDR3 protein: CASSFRGNEQFF; CDR3 DNA: TGTGCCAGCAGCTTTAGGGGGAATGAGCAGTTCTTC; J gene: TRBJ2-1; CDR3 length: 12; D gene: .; clone size: .; V gene: TRBV11-2
CDR3 protein: CSVYGTTSSYNEQFF; CDR3 DNA: TGCAGCGTTTACGGGACAACGAGCTCCTACAATGAGCAGTTCTTC; J gene: TRBJ2-1; CDR3 length: 15; D gene: .; clone size: .; V gene: TRBV29-1
CDR3 protein: CASSLFAGGGEKLFF; CDR3 DNA: TGTGCCAGCAGCTTATTCGCAGGGGGAGGAGAAAAACTGTTTTTT; J gene: TRBJ1-4; CDR3 length: 15; D gene: TRBD1; clone size: .; V gene: TRBV7-9
CDR3 protein: CSYRAGGPYNEQFF; CDR3 DNA: TGCAGTTACCGGGCGGGAGGACCCTACAATGAGCAGTTCTTC; J gene: TRBJ2-1; CDR3 length: 14; D gene: TRBD2; clone size: .; V gene: TRBV29-1
CDR3 protein: CASSEHRGTEAFF; CDR3 DNA: TGTGCCAGCAGTGAGCACAGGGGTACTGAAGCTTTCTTT; J gene: TRBJ1-1; CDR3 length: 13; D gene: TRBD1; clone size: .; V gene: TRBV2
CDR3 protein: CASSLEGTSGEQYF; CDR3 DNA: TGTGCCAGCAGCTTAGAGGGGACTAGCGGGGAGCAGTACTTC; J gene: TRBJ2-7; CDR3 length: 14; D gene: TRBD2; clone size: .; V gene: TRBV11-2
CDR3 protein: CASSEAQGLNTEAFF; CDR3 DNA: TGTGCCAGCAGTGAAGCGCAGGGGCTGAACACTGAAGCTTTCTTT; J gene: TRBJ1-1; CDR3 length: 15; D gene: .; clone size: .; V gene: TRBV2
CDR3 protein: CASSVSASSTDTQYF; CDR3 DNA: TGTGCTAGCAGCGTTAGCGCGTCTAGCACAGATACGCAGTATTTT; J gene: TRBJ2-3; CDR3 length: 15; D gene: .; clone size: once; V gene: TRBV7-7
CDR3 protein: CATEGNSNQPQHF; CDR3 DNA: TGTGCCACCGAGGGCAATAGCAATCAGCCCCAGCATTTT; J gene: TRBJ1-5; CDR3 length: 13; D gene: .; clone size: .; V gene: TRBV6-5
CDR3 protein: CAWSDLVSSPLHF; CDR3 DNA: TGTGCCTGGAGCGATCTAGTGAGTTCACCCCTCCACTTT; J gene: TRBJ1-6; CDR3 length: 13; D gene: .; clone size: .; V gene: TRBV30
CDR3 protein: CASSLFTGIHEQFF; CDR3 DNA: TGTGCCAGCAGCCTGTTCACAGGGATCCATGAGCAGTTCTTC; J gene: TRBJ2-1; CDR3 length: 14; D gene: .; clone size: .; V gene: TRBV3-1/TRBV3-2
CDR3 protein: CASSLANEQFF; CDR3 DNA: TGTGCCAGCAGCCTAGCGAATGAGCAGTTCTTC; J gene: TRBJ2-1; CDR3 length: 11; D gene: .; clone size: .; V gene: TRBV5-4
CDR3 protein: CASKLQGTYEQYF; CDR3 DNA: TGTGCCAGCAAACTACAGGGGACCTACGAGCAGTACTTC; J gene: TRBJ2-7; CDR3 length: 13; D gene: TRBD1; clone size: .; V gene: TRBV28
CDR3 protein: CASSPSSYMALSGANVLTF; CDR3 DNA: TGTGCCAGCAGCCCATCTTCGTATATGGCCCTCTCTGGGGCCAACGTCCTGACTTTC; J gene: TRBJ2-6; CDR3 length: 19; D gene: .; clone size: .; V gene: TRBV7-9
CDR3 protein: CASSSGQGYEQYF; CDR3 DNA: TGCGCCAGCAGCTCAGGACAGGGCTACGAGCAGTACTTC; J gene: TRBJ2-7; CDR3 length: 13; D gene: TRBD1; clone size: .; V gene: TRBV5-1
CDR3 protein: CASSLIGVTEAFF; CDR3 DNA: TGTGCCAGCAGTTTAATAGGGGTCACTGAAGCTTTCTTT; J gene: TRBJ1-1; CDR3 length: 13; D gene: .; clone size: .; V gene: TRBV12-3/TRBV12-4
CDR3 protein: CASSQVSGRAVYEQFF; CDR3 DNA: TGTGCCAGCAGCCAGGTTAGCGGGAGGGCCGTCTATGAGCAGTTCTTC; J gene: TRBJ2-1; CDR3 length: 16; D gene: TRBD2; clone size: once; V gene: TRBV3-1/TRBV3-2
CDR3 protein: CASSQQSSGNTIYF; CDR3 DNA: TGTGCCAGCTCACAACAGAGCTCTGGAAACACCATATATTTT; J gene: TRBJ1-3; CDR3 length: 14; D gene: .; clone size: .; V gene: TRBV18